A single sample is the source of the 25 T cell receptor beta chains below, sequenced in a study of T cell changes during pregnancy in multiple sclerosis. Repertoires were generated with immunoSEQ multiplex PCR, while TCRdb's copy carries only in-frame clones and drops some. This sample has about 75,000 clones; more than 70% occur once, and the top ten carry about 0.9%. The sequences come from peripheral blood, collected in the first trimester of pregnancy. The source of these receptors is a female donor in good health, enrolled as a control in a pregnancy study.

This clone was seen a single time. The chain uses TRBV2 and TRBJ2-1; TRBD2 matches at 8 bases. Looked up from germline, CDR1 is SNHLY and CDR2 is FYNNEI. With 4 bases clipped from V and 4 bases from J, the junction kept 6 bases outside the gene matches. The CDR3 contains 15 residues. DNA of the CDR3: TGTGCCAGCAGTGGCCATAGCGGGACATACAATGAGCAGTTCTTC. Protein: CASSGHSGTYNEQFF.

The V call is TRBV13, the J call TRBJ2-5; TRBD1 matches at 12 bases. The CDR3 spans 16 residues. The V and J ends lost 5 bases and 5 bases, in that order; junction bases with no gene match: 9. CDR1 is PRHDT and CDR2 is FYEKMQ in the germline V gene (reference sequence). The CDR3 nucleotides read TGTGCCAGCAGCCACCGGGACAGGGGGCGAGAGGAGACCCAGTACTTC. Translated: CASSHRDRGREETQYF. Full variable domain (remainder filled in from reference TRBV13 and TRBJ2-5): AAGVIQSPRHLIKEKRETATLKCYPIPRHDTVYWYQQGPGQDPQFLISFYEKMQSDKGSIPDRFSAQQFSDYHSELNMSSLELGDSALYFCASSHRDRGREETQYFGPGTRLLVL.

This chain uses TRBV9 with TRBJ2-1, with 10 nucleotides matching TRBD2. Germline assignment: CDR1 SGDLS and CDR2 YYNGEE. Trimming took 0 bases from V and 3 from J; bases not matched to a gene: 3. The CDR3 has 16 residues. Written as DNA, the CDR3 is TGTGCCAGCAGCGTAGTTAGCGGGGGGATCTACAATGAGCAGTTCTTC. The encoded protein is CASSVVSGGIYNEQFF.

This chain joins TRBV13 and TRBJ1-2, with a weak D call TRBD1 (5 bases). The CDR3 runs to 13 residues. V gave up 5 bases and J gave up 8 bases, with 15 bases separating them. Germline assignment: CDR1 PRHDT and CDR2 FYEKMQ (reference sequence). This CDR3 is CASSPTGGMGYTF. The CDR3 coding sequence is TGTGCCAGCAGCCCGACTGGGGGGATGGGCTACACCTTC.

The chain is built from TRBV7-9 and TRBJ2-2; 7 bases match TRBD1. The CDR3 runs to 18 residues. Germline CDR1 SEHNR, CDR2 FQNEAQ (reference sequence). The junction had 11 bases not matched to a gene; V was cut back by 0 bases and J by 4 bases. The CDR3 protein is CASSLAPGGKGGTGELFF. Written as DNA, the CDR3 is TGTGCCAGCAGCTTAGCTCCAGGGGGAAAGGGTGGCACCGGGGAGCTGTTTTTT.

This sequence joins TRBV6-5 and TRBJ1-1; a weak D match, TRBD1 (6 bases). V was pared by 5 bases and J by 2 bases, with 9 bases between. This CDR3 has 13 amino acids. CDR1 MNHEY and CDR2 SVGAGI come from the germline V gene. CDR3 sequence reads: CASSLTGNTEAFF. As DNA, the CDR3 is TGTGCCAGCAGTCTGACAGGAAACACTGAAGCTTTCTTT.

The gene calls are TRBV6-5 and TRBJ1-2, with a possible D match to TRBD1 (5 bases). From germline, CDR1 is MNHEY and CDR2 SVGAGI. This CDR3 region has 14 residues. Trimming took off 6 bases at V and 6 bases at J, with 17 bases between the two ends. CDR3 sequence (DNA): TGTGCCAGCAGCGCGGGGGGGGGATCGGATGGCTACACCTTC. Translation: CASSAGGGSDGYTF.

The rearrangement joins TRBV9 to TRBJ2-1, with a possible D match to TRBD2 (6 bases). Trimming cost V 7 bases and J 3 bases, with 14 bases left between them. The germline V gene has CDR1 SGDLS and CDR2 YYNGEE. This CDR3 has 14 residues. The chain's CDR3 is CASEEGLIYNEQFF. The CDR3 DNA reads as TGTGCCAGCGAGGAGGGACTTATCTACAATGAGCAGTTCTTC. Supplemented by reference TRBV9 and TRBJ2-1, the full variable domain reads DSGVTQTPKHLITATGQRVTLRCSPRSGDLSVYWYQQSLDQGLQFLIQYYNGEERAKGNILERFSAQQFPDLHSELNLSSLELGDSALYFCASEEGLIYNEQFFGPGTRLTVL.

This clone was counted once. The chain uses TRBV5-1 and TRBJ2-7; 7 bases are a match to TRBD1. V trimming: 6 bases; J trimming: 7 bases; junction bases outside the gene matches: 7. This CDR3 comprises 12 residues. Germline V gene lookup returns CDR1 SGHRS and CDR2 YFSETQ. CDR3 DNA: TGCGCCAGCATCTCCTTACAGGGGGAGCAGTACTTC. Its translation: CASISLQGEQYF.

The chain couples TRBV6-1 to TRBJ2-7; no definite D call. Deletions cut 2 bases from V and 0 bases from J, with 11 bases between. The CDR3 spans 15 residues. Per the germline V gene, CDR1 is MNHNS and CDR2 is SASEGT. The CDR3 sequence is CASSELNGYSYEQYF. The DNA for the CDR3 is TGTGCCAGCAGTGAATTGAACGGGTACTCCTACGAGCAGTACTTC.

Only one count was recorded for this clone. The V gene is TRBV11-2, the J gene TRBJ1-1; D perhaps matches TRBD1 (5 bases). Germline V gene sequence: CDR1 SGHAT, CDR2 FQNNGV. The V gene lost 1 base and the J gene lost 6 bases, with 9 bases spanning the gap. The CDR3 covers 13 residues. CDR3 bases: TGTGCCAGCAGCTTAGCTGGGGCCCCTGAAGCTTTCTTT. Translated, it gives CASSLAGAPEAFF. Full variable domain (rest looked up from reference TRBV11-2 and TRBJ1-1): EAGVAQSPRYKIIEKRQSVAFWCNPISGHATLYWYQQILGQGPKLLIQFQNNGVVDDSQLPKDRFSAERLKGVDSTLKIQPAKLEDSAVYLCASSLAGAPEAFFGQGTRLTVV.

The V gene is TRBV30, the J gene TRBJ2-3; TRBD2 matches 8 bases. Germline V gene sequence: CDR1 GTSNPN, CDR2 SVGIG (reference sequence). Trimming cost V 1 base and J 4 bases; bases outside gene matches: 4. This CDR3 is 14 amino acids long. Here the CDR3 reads CAWSEGLGADTQYF. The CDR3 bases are TGTGCCTGGAGTGAGGGACTAGGGGCAGATACGCAGTATTTT.

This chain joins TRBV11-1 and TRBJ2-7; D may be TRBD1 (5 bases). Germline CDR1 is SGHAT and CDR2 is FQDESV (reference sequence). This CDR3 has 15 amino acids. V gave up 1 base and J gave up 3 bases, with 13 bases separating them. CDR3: CASSLVQGSRYEQYF. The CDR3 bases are TGTGCCAGCAGCTTAGTCCAGGGCAGTCGCTACGAGCAGTACTTC.

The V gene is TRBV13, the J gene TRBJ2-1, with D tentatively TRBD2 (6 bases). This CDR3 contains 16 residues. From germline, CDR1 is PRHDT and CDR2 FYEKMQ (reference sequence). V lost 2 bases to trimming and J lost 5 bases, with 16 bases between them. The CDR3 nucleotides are TGTGCCAGCAGCTTAATGGTCCGGACTAACAACAATGAGCAGTTCTTC. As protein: CASSLMVRTNNNEQFF.

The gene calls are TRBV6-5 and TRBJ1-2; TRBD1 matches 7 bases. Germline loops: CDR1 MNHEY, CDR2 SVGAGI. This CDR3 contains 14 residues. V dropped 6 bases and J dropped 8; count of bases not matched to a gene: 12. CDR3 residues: CASSRGQDLGGYTF. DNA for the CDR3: TGTGCCAGCAGCCGCGGACAGGATCTGGGGGGCTACACCTTC.

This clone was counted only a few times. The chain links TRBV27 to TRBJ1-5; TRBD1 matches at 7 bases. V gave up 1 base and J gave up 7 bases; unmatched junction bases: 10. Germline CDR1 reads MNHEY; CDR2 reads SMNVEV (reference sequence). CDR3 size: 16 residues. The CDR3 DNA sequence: TGTGCCAGCAGTTTATACCCCAGGACAGGAGGCCAGCCCCAGCATTTT. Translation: CASSLYPRTGGQPQHF.

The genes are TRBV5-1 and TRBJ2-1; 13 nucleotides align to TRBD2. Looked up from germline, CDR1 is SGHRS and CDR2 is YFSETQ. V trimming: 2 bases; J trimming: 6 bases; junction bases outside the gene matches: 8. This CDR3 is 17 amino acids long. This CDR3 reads CASSFSLAGGPFNEQFF. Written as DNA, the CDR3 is TGCGCCAGCAGCTTTTCACTAGCGGGAGGGCCCTTCAATGAGCAGTTCTTC.

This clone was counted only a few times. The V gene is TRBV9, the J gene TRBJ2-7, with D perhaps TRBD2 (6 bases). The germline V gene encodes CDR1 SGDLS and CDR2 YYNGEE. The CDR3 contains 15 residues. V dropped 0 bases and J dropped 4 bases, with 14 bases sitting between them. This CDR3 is CASSVEGTRLYEQYF. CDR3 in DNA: TGTGCCAGCAGCGTAGAGGGGACTCGATTATACGAGCAGTACTTC.

The CDR3 DNA is TGTGCCAGTGGGACAGTTTTGTCCTACGAGCAGTACTTC. Encoded protein: CASGTVLSYEQYF. This rearrangement joins TRBV9 to TRBJ2-7, with 7 nucleotides matching TRBD1. The ends lost 8 bases at V and 1 base at J; junction bases unmatched: 6. This CDR3 region has 13 residues. The germline V gene has CDR1 SGDLS and CDR2 YYNGEE.

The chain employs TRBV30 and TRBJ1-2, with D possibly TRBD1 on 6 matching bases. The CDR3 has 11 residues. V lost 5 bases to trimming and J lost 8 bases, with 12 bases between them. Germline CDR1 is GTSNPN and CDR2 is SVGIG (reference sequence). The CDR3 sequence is CAWLVRGGYTF. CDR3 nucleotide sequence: TGTGCCTGGTTGGTCAGGGGCGGCTACACCTTC.

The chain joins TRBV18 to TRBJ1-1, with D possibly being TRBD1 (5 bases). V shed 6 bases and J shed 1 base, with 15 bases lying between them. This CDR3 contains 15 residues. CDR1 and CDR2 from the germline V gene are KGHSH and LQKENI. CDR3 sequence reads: CASSPSRQTNTEAFF. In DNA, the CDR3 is TGTGCCAGCTCCCCGTCAAGACAGACGAACACTGAAGCTTTCTTT.

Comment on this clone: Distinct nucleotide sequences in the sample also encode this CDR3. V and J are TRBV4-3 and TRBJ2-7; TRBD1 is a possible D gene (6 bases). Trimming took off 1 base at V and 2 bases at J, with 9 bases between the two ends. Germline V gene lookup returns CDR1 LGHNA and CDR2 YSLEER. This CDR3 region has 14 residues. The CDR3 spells CASSQGQGTYEQYF. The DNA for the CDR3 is TGCGCCAGCAGCCAAGGCCAGGGGACCTACGAGCAGTACTTC.

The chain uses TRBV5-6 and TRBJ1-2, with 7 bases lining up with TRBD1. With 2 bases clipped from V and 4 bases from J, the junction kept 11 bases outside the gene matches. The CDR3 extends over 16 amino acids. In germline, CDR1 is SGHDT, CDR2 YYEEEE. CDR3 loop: CASSFPRQGAFYGYTF. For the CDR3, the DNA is TGTGCCAGCAGCTTCCCCCGACAGGGAGCATTCTATGGCTACACCTTC.

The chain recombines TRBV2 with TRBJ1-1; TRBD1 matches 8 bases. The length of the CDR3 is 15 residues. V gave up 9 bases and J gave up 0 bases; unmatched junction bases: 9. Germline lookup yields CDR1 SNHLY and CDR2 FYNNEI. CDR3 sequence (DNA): TGTGCCAGTAGAATCCAGGGGGCCCTGAACACTGAAGCTTTCTTT. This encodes CASRIQGALNTEAFF.

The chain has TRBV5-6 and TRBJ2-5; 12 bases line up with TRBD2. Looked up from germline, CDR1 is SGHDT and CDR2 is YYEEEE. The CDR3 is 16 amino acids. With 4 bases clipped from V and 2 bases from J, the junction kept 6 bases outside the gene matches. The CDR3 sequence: CASSLDLAGGQETQYF. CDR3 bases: TGTGCCAGCAGCCTCGACCTAGCGGGGGGGCAAGAGACCCAGTACTTC. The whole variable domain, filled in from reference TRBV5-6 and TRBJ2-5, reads DAGVTQSPTHLIKTRGQQVTLRCSPKSGHDTVSWYQQALGQGPQFIFQYYEEEERQRGNFPDRFSGHQFPNYSSELNVNALLLGDSALYLCASSLDLAGGQETQYFGPGTRLLVL.